Sequencing of this TCR beta chain was carried out in a study of cytomegalovirus exposure and HLA in healthy donors. Notes on this clone: Antigen unknown.

The PCR made use of 60 Vbeta and 13 Jbeta primers. Assay used: immunoSEQ multiplex PCR; TCRdb lists only in-frame clones, some missing. In the table there are more than 85,000 clones, under 80% of which are singletons. Study results and limitations: The study put 150 to 200 TCR beta chains on its list as cytomegalovirus-associated. The study had only CMV serostatus as immune exposure information.

Source material: PBMCs. The sequence was collected from a woman in her fifties or sixties in good health and CMV-seropositive.

CDR3 sequence (DNA): TGCGCCAGCAGCCAAAGCCCGACAGGGACTCCACCCGGGGAGCTGTTTTTT. Protein product: CASSQSPTGTPPGELFF. The genes are TRBV4-3 and TRBJ2-2, with TRBD1 as a possible D gene (7 bases). Germline CDR1 reads LGHNA; CDR2 reads YSLEER. The V end lost 2 bases, the J end lost 6 bases, and 19 bases lay between the germline ends. This CDR3 is 17 amino acids long.